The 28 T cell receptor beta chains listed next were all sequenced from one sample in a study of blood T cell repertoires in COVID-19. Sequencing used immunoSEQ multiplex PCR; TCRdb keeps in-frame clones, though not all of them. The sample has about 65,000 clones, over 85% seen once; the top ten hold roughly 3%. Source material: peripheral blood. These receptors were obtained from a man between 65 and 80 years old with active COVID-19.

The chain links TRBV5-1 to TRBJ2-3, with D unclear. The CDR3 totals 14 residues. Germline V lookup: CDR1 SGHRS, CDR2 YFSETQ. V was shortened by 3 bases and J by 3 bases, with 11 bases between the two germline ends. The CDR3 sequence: CASSSRVKTDTQYF. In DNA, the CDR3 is TGCGCCAGCAGCTCCCGTGTTAAAACAGATACGCAGTATTTT.

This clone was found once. In DNA, the CDR3 is TGTGCCAGTAGTATAAGACAGATTATCACCGGGGAGCTGTTTTTT. Translating gives CASSIRQIITGELFF. The chain has TRBV19 and TRBJ2-2; D possibly corresponds to TRBD1 (5 bases). Germline V gives CDR1 LNHDA, CDR2 SQIVND (reference sequence). This CDR3 comprises 15 residues. The ends were cut back, 2 bases at V and 4 bases at J, with 11 bases in the middle. The variable domain in full, completed from reference TRBV19 and TRBJ2-2, reads DGGITQSPKYLFRKEGQNVTLSCEQNLNHDAMYWYRQDPGQGLRLIYYSQIVNDFQKGDIAEGYSVSREKKESFPLTVTSAQKNPTAFYLCASSIRQIITGELFFGEGSRLTVL.

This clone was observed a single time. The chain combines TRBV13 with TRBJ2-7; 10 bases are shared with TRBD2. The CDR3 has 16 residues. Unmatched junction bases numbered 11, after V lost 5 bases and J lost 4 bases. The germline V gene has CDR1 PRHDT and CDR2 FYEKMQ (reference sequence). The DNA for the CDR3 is TGTGCCAGCAGCCCAGTGGTAGCGGGGGGCGGTTACGAGCAGTACTTC. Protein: CASSPVVAGGGYEQYF.

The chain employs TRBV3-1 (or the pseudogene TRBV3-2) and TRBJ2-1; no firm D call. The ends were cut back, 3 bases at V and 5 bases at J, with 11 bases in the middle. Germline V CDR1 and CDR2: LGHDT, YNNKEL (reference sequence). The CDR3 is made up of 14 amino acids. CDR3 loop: CASSHLQSDNEQFF. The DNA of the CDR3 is TGTGCCAGCAGCCACCTTCAGAGCGACAATGAGCAGTTCTTC.

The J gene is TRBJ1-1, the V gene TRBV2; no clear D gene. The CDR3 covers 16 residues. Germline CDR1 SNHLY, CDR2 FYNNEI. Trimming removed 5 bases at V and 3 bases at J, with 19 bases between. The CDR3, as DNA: TGTGCCAGCAGTTTTCGGGTGATGGGGAGGGACACTGAAGCTTTCTTT. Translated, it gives CASSFRVMGRDTEAFF.

The CDR3 bases are TGTGCCAGCAGTGATGGGACAGCCAACACTGAAGCTTTCTTT. The encoded protein is CASSDGTANTEAFF. This chain uses TRBV6-1 with TRBJ1-1; TRBD1 aligns across 7 bases. V shed 3 bases, J shed 2 bases, and the junction held 3 bases outside the gene matches. The CDR3 length is 14 residues. The germline V gene has CDR1 MNHNS and CDR2 SASEGT.

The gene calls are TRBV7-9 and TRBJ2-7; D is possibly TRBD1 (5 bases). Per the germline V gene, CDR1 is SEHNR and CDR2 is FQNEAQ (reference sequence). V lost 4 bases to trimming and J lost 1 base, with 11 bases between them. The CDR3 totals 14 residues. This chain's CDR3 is CASSYTGVSYEQYV. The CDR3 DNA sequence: TGTGCCAGCAGCTACACAGGAGTGTCCTACGAGCAGTACGTC.

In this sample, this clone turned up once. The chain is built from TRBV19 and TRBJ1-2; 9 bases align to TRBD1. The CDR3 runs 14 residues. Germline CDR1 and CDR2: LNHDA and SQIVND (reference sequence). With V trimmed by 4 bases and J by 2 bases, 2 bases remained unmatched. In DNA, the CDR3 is TGTGCCAGTAGTAGGGGACAGGGAAACTATGGCTACACCTTC. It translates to CASSRGQGNYGYTF.

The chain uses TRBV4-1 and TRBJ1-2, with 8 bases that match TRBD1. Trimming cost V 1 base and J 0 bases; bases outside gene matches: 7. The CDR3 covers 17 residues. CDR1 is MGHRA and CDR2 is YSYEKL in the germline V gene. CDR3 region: CASSQAGTGYSNYGYTF. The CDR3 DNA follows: TGCGCCAGCAGCCAAGCAGGGACAGGATATTCTAACTATGGCTACACCTTC.

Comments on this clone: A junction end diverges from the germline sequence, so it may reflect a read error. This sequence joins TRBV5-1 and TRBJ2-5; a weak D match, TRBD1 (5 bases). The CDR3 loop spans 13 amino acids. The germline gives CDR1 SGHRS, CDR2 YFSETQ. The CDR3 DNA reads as TGCGCCAGCAGCTTCGACAGCCAACAGACCCAGTACTTC. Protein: CASSFDSQQTQYF.

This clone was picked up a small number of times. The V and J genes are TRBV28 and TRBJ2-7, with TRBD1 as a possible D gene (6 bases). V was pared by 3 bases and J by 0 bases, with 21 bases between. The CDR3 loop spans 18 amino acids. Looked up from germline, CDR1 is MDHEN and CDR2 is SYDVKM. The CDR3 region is CASSLSGPGQLSSYEQYV. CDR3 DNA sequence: TGTGCCAGCAGTTTGTCCGGGCCAGGACAGCTTAGCTCCTACGAGCAGTACGTC.

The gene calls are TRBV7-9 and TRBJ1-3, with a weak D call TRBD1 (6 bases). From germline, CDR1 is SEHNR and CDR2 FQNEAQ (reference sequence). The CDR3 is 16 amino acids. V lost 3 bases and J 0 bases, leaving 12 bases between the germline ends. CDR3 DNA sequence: TGTGCCAGCAGCTTTCAGGGGCCGAGCTCTGGAAACACCATATATTTT. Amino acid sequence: CASSFQGPSSGNTIYF.

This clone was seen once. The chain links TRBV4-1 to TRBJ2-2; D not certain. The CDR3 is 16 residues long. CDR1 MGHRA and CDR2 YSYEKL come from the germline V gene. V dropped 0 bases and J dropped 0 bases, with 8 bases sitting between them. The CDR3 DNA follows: TGCGCCAGCAGCCAAGATCAGGAAACGAACACCGGGGAGCTGTTTTTT. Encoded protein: CASSQDQETNTGELFF.

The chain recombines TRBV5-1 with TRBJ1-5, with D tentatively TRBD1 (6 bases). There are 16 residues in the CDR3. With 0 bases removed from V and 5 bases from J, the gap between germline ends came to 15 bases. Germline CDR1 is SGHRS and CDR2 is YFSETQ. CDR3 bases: TGCGCCAGCAGCTTGGGAGACCAGGGGTACGATCAGCCCCAGCATTTT. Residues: CASSLGDQGYDQPQHF.

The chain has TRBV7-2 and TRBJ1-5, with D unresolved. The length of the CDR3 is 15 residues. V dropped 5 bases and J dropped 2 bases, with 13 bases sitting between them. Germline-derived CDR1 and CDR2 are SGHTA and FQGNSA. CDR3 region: CASSQASTGNQPQHF. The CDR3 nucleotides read TGTGCCAGCAGCCAGGCTTCGACGGGCAATCAGCCCCAGCATTTT.

The CDR3 nucleotides read TGTGCCAGCACCCGAGGACAGGTCGAGGCCCAGCATTTT. Translated, it gives CASTRGQVEAQHF. This chain joins TRBV2 and TRBJ1-5, with TRBD1 matching over 7 bases. Germline CDR1 is SNHLY and CDR2 is FYNNEI. Unmatched junction bases numbered 11, after V lost 7 bases and J lost 11 bases. The CDR3 runs 13 residues.

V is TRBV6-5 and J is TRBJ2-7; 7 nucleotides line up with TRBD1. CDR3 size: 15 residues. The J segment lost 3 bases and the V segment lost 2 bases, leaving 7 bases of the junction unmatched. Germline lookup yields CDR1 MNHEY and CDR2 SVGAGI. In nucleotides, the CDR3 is TGTGCCAGCAGTTACCCCACAGGGGATGGCTACGAGCAGTACTTC. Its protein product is CASSYPTGDGYEQYF.

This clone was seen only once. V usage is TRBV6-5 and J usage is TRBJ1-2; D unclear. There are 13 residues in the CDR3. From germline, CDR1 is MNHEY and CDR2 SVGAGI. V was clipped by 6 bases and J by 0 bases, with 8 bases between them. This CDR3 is CASRPTANYGYTF. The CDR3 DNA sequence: TGTGCCAGCAGGCCTACTGCTAACTATGGCTACACCTTC.

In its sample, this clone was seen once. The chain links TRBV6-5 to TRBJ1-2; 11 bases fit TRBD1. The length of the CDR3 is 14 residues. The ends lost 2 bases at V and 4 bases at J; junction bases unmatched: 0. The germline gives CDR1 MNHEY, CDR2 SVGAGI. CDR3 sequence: CASSYGTGGYGYTF. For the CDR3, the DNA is TGTGCCAGCAGTTACGGGACAGGGGGCTATGGCTACACCTTC.

The CDR3 region is CASSDPGPQHF. DNA for the CDR3: TGTGCCAGCAGCGACCCGGGGCCCCAGCATTTT. The chain recombines TRBV6-2 or TRBV6-3 with TRBJ1-5; D unresolved. The CDR3 length is 11 residues. Trimming took off 6 bases at V and 9 bases at J, with 9 bases between the two ends. From germline, CDR1 is MNHEY and CDR2 SVGEGT.

Here the CDR3 reads CAIRPTGLRNTIYF. Written as DNA, the CDR3 is TGTGCCATCAGACCGACAGGGCTGAGAAACACCATATATTTT. The genes are TRBV10-3 and TRBJ1-3; 7 nucleotides agree with TRBD1. Looked up from germline, CDR1 is ENHRY and CDR2 is SYGVKD. This CDR3 comprises 14 residues. V shed 6 bases, J shed 5 bases, and the junction held 7 bases outside the gene matches.

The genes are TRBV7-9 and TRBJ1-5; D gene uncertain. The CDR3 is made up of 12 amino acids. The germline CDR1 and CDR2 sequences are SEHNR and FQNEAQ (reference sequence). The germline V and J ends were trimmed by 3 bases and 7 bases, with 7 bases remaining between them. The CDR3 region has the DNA TGTGCCAGCAGCTTCGGGGAACAGCCCCAGCATTTT. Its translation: CASSFGEQPQHF. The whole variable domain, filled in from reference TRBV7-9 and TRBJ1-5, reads DTGVSQNPRHKITKRGQNVTFRCDPISEHNRLYWYRQTLGQGPEFLTYFQNEAQLEKSRLLSDRFSAERPKGSFSTLEIQRTEQGDSAMYLCASSFGEQPQHFGDGTRLSIL.

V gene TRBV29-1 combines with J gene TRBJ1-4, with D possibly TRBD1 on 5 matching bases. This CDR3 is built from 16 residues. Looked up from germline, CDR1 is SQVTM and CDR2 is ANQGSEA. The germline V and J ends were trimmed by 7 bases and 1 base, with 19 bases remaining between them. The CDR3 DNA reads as TGCAGCGCTACCGGTGGAGGGGAAGGAACTAATGAAAAACTGTTTTTT. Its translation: CSATGGGEGTNEKLFF.

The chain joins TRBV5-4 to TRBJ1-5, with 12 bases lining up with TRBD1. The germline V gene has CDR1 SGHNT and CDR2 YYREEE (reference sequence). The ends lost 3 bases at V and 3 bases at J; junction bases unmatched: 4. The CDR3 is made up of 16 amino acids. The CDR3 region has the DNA TGTGCCAGCAGCTCCGGGACAGGGGGCTTCAATCAGCCCCAGCATTTT. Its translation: CASSSGTGGFNQPQHF.

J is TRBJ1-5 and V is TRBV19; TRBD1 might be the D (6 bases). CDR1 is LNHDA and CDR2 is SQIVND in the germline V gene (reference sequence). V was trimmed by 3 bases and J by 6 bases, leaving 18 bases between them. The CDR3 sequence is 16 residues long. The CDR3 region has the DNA TGTGCCAGTAGTATCCCTTTCAGGGGTTATGTTCAGCCCCAGCATTTT. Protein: CASSIPFRGYVQPQHF.

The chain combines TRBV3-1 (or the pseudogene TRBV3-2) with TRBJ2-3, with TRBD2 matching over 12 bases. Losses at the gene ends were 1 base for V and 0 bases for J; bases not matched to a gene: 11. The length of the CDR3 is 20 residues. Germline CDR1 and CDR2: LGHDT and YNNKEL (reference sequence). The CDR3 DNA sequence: TGTGCCAGCAGCCAAGGGCTAGCGGGGGGGATAGGTCGTAGCACAGATACGCAGTATTTT. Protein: CASSQGLAGGIGRSTDTQYF.

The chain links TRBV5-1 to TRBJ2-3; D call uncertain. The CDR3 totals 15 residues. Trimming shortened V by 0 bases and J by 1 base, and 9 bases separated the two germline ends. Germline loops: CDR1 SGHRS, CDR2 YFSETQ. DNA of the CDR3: TGCGCCAGCAGCTTGGGGTTGAGCGGCACAGATACGCAGTATTTT. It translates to CASSLGLSGTDTQYF. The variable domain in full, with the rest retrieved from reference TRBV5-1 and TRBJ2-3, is KAGVTQTPRYLIKTRGQQVTLSCSPISGHRSVSWYQQTPGQGLQFLFEYFSETQRNKGNFPGRFSGRQFSNSRSEMNVSTLELGDSALYLCASSLGLSGTDTQYFGPGTRLTVL.

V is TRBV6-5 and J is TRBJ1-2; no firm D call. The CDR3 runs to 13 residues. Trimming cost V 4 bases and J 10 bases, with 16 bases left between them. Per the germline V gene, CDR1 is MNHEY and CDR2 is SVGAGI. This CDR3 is CASSSQRATDYTF. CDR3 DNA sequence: TGTGCCAGCAGTTCCCAGCGGGCTACGGACTACACCTTC.